A single sample gave rise to the 17 T cell receptor beta chains below, sequenced in a study of T cells in Graves' hyperthyroidism and ophthalmopathy. Amplification yielded TCR beta CDR3 regions, with RNA transcripts as the source. Using the HTBI primer set, a first-round RT-PCR was run on the TCR CDR3. TCRdb redid the calling of the multiplex PCR reads with MiXCR, one entry per CDR3 protein. The sample shows over 300,000 distinct CDR3 sequences, 12% to 15% of them seen only once. The specimen was blood. The origin of the receptors is a woman aged 40 to 50 with Graves' ophthalmopathy.

There are a few counts of this clonotype. The V and J genes are TRBV7-9 and TRBJ1-1; D not resolved. The ends were cut back, 7 bases at V and 7 bases at J, with 13 bases in the middle. The germline CDR1 and CDR2 sequences are SEHNR and FQNEAQ (reference sequence). The CDR3 runs 12 residues. CDR3 DNA sequence: TGTGCCAGCACCACCGAAAGATTTGAAGCTTTCTTT. Protein product: CASTTERFEAFF.

The chain combines TRBV4-1 with TRBJ2-7, with TRBD1 matching over 9 bases. The CDR3 contains 16 residues. Germline CDR1 is MGHRA and CDR2 is YSYEKL. The junction had 8 bases not matched to a gene; V was cut back by 2 bases and J by 3 bases. CDR3 sequence: CASSQPGQGSLYEQYF. The DNA for the CDR3 is TGCGCCAGCAGCCAACCGGGACAGGGATCTCTCTACGAGCAGTACTTC.

This clonotype appeared a few times. This sequence joins TRBV27 and TRBJ1-2; no definite D call. The CDR3 is 15 amino acids. The V gene lost 3 bases and the J gene lost 0 bases, with 11 bases spanning the gap. CDR1 and CDR2 (germline): MNHEY, SMNVEV (reference sequence). The CDR3 DNA follows: TGTGCCAGCAGTTTTATCCCCGCTGCTAACTATGGCTACACCTTC. Encoded protein: CASSFIPAANYGYTF.

Remarks on this clonotype: A single base separates this from a much larger clone, so it may be a read error. The V call is TRBV12-3 or TRBV12-4, the J call TRBJ2-1; 8 bases align to TRBD2. The ends lost 9 bases at V and 2 bases at J; junction bases unmatched: 21. This CDR3 comprises 19 residues. The CDR3 spells CASTKRRPPLAVTYNEQFF. The CDR3 DNA sequence: TGTGCCAGTACAAAAAGAAGACCACCACTAGCGGTTACCTACAATGAGCAGTTCTTC.

This clonotype has ten or more counts. J is TRBJ2-7 and V is TRBV6-1; 7 bases map to TRBD2. This CDR3 contains 15 residues. Germline V gene sequence: CDR1 MNHNS, CDR2 SASEGT. With V trimmed by 7 bases and J by 0 bases, 9 bases remained unmatched. In nucleotides, the CDR3 is TGTGCCAGCAAGCGGGACCCTCTCGACTCCTACGAGCAGTACTTC. Encoded protein: CASKRDPLDSYEQYF.

The rearrangement links TRBV11-2 to TRBJ1-1, with no clear D. Trimming cost V 2 bases and J 5 bases, with 6 bases left between them. The CDR3 contains 12 residues. The germline CDR1 and CDR2 sequences are SGHAT and FQNNGV. This chain's CDR3 is CASSLQSTEAFF. The CDR3, as DNA: TGTGCCAGCAGCTTACAGAGTACTGAAGCTTTCTTT.

A few counts support this clonotype. The rearrangement uses TRBV18 and TRBJ2-7; D might be TRBD1 (6 bases). The CDR3 has 15 amino acids. From germline, CDR1 is KGHSH and CDR2 LQKENI. Trimming took off 4 bases at V and 2 bases at J, with 15 bases between the two ends. In nucleotides, the CDR3 is TGTGCCAGCTCACGTGAGACAGGAACCCCCTACGAGCAGTACTTC. As protein: CASSRETGTPYEQYF.

This clonotype was seen many times. The chain combines TRBV6-1 with TRBJ2-5, with 7 bases lining up with TRBD1. This CDR3 has 13 amino acids. V trimming: 6 bases; J trimming: 4 bases; junction bases outside the gene matches: 5. The germline V gene has CDR1 MNHNS and CDR2 SASEGT. This CDR3 reads CASRERGLETQYF. CDR3 DNA sequence: TGTGCCAGCAGGGAAAGGGGGCTAGAGACCCAGTACTTC.

This clonotype was seen ten or more times. The rearrangement uses TRBV28 and TRBJ2-6; D not certain. Trimming took off 11 bases at V and 4 bases at J, with 12 bases between the two ends. The CDR3 totals 13 residues. CDR1 and CDR2 (germline): MDHEN, SYDVKM. CDR3 region: CASSGTGANVLTF. In DNA form, the CDR3 reads TGTGCCTCGTCGGGCACCGGGGCCAACGTCCTGACTTTC.

This clonotype was recorded many times. This rearrangement joins TRBV20-1 to TRBJ2-1, with 9 positions matching TRBD2. Germline values: CDR1 DFQATT, CDR2 SNEGSKA (reference sequence). There are 15 residues in the CDR3. The junction had 8 bases not matched to a gene; V was cut back by 1 base and J by 7 bases. The CDR3, as DNA: TGCAGTGCTAGAGGGGCGGGAGGGCCCTCGAATGAGCAGTTCTTC. Residues: CSARGAGGPSNEQFF.

This clonotype was recorded a few times. The chain employs TRBV19 and TRBJ1-6; D is unresolved. Per the germline V gene, CDR1 is LNHDA and CDR2 is SQIVND (reference sequence). This CDR3 contains 16 residues. V was shortened by 3 bases and J by 7 bases, with 16 bases between the two germline ends. The CDR3 sequence: CASSMPRTVANSPLHF. The CDR3 region has the DNA TGTGCCAGTAGTATGCCCCGGACCGTAGCGAATTCACCCCTCCACTTT.

On this clonotype itself: A read error may be the cause here, since a much bigger clone is one base away. This chain uses TRBV2 with TRBJ2-2, with D uncertain. The V gene lost 8 bases and the J gene lost 4 bases, with 14 bases spanning the gap. The CDR3 runs to 14 residues. The germline V gene has CDR1 SNHLY and CDR2 FYNNEI. The CDR3, as DNA: TGTGCCAGCTGGCAAGACTGGGGCACCGGGGAGCTGTTTTTT. It codes for CASWQDWGTGELFF. The whole variable domain, filled in from reference TRBV2 and TRBJ2-2, reads EPEVTQTPSHQVTQMGQEVILRCVPISNHLYFYWYRQILGQKVEFLVSFYNNEISEKSEIFDDQFSVERPDGSNFTLKIRSTKLEDSAMYFCASWQDWGTGELFFGEGSRLTVL.

This clonotype was seen many times. The rearrangement uses TRBV7-9 and TRBJ2-3; D call uncertain. V lost 2 bases to trimming and J lost 2 bases, with 11 bases between them. CDR1 and CDR2 from the germline V gene are SEHNR and FQNEAQ (reference sequence). The length of the CDR3 is 15 residues. CDR3 coding DNA: TGTGCCAGCAGCTTATTCGGGCAGGACACAGATACGCAGTATTTT. This gives the protein CASSLFGQDTDTQYF.

This clonotype was observed a few times. The V gene is TRBV27, the J gene TRBJ2-3; possible D gene TRBD1, 6 bases. The V gene's germline CDR1 is MNHEY and CDR2 SMNVEV (reference sequence). The ends were cut back, 5 bases at V and 2 bases at J, with 14 bases in the middle. The CDR3 length is 15 residues. This chain's CDR3 is CASSTLTGDTDTQYF. The CDR3 DNA follows: TGTGCCAGCAGTACCCTGACAGGAGACACAGATACGCAGTATTTT.

The chain has TRBV28 and TRBJ2-1; D possibly corresponds to TRBD1 (6 bases). In germline, CDR1 is MDHEN, CDR2 SYDVKM. V was trimmed by 5 bases and J by 4 bases, leaving 15 bases between them. The CDR3 is 15 residues long. The CDR3 spells CASSRKPQGYNEQFF. CDR3 in DNA: TGTGCCAGCAGTCGCAAACCACAGGGTTACAATGAGCAGTTCTTC.

In this sample, this clonotype turned up many times. This chain links TRBV12-3 or TRBV12-4 with TRBJ1-1; D is uncertain. Trimming stripped 6 bases from V and 11 bases from J, with 13 bases between. This CDR3 region has 11 residues. The CDR3 sequence: CASSTVGYAFF. The CDR3 nucleotides read TGTGCCAGCAGCACCGTGGGGTACGCTTTCTTT.

V gene TRBV10-3 combines with J gene TRBJ1-2; D uncertain. The CDR3 sequence is 12 residues long. CDR1 and CDR2 (germline): ENHRY, SYGVKD. V was clipped by 4 bases and J by 8 bases, with 11 bases between them. CDR3 DNA sequence: TGTGCCATCAGTGGAGGGTATTGGGGCTACACCTTC. Its translation: CAISGGYWGYTF.